This TCR beta chain was sequenced in a study of CXCR4 blockade with PD-1 therapy in pancreatic cancer. Findings and limits, study-wide: Intratumoral clonality (mean roughly 0.14) exceeded healthy blood (more than 0.045) but did not track survival. Sequencing covered TCRbeta chains only, not alpha chains.

Regarding this clone: As yet, its antigen is unknown.

Produced via immunoSEQ multiplex PCR; TCRdb's table is partial and in-frame only. The sample has a few thousand clones, roughly two fifths seen once. Sequenced material: tumor tissue. This sequence originates from a human donor with pancreatic ductal adenocarcinoma.

As DNA, the CDR3 is TGTGCCAGCAGTTACTCCCGACAGGGGGTAGGTAACACCGGGGAGCTGTTTTTT. Translation: CASSYSRQGVGNTGELFF. V and J are TRBV6-8 and TRBJ2-2; 9 nucleotides match TRBD1. Germline trimming cut 0 bases from V and 2 bases from J; bases unmatched to any gene: 7. The CDR3 runs to 18 residues. The germline gives CDR1 MNHGY, CDR2 SAAAGT.